The entry below gives a single T cell receptor (beta chain) sequence along with its context. The data derive from a study of Ad26.COV2.S vaccination and SARS-CoV-2 variants. Treatment defined: some 19 received Ad26.COV2.S at low or high dose, single or two shots; 5 received placebo; per-sample allocation not given. Day 63 following the first vaccine or placebo injection was when the samples were taken. Assay used: immunoSEQ multiplex PCR; TCRdb lists only in-frame clones, some missing. The sample has approximately 300,000 clones, around four fifths seen once. CDR3 size: 13 residues. V lost 0 bases and J 7 bases, leaving 7 bases between the germline ends. Germline V CDR1 and CDR2: SGHRS, YFSETQ.

This sequence was found in a person between 18 and 60 years old who received the Ad26.COV2.S COVID-19 vaccine or a placebo. Here the sequenced sample was peripheral blood, taken in a trial of Ad26.COV2.S vaccine versus placebo. V is TRBV5-1 and J is TRBJ2-2; D is unresolved. The CDR3 coding sequence is TGCGCCAGCAGCTTGGAGTTTGGCGGGGAGCTGTTTTTT. The encoded protein is CASSLEFGGELFF.